This T cell receptor beta chain was identified during a study of T cells in Graves' hyperthyroidism and ophthalmopathy. The table lists this clonotype with a few counts. Amplified TCR beta CDR3 regions came from RNA transcripts. The TCR CDR3 first-round RT-PCR relied on the HTBI primer set. TCRdb re-called the multiplex PCR reads with MiXCR, one entry per CDR3 protein. The sample holds 300,000 to 450,000 distinct CDR3 sequences, about 15% seen once. Clinicians diagnosed patients from clinical symptoms, serum thyroxine and TRAb, thyroid ultrasound and orbital computed tomography. Sequencing used blood. The sequence came from a woman younger than 30 with Graves' hyperthyroidism that later progressed to Graves' ophthalmopathy.

Written as DNA, the CDR3 is TGCAGTGCTGGGACTCCAGATGAAAAACTGTTTTTT. This sequence encodes CSAGTPDEKLFF. V gene TRBV20-1 combines with J gene TRBJ1-4, with D possibly matching TRBD1 (5 bases). V lost 5 bases and J lost 6, with 10 bases in between. Germline V lookup: CDR1 DFQATT, CDR2 SNEGSKA (reference sequence). This CDR3 spans 12 amino acids.